This TCR beta chain was captured by sequencing in a study of identifying expanded T cells in peripheral blood. Study conclusions and caveats: Variance in clone template counts between approximately two-week samples significantly increased with total template count across all healthy donors. Over approximately two and four weeks, about 17 and 20 clones changed, versus more than 1 between replicates.

Assay: immunoSEQ multiplex PCR; the TCRdb copy retains only in-frame clones and omits some. The sample shows over 80,000 clones, 70% to 90% of them seen only once. Healthy donors had no documented immune events, such as infections, while sampled. A remark on this clone: The antigen is undetermined.

Sequences were obtained from blood. The source is a person aged 18 to 70 in good health.

CDR3 amino acids: CASSQEGGLAFF. CDR3 nucleotides: TGCGCCAGCAGCCAAGAGGGGGGGCTAGCTTTCTTT. This sequence joins TRBV4-3 and TRBJ1-1; possibly TRBD1 for D (6 bases). CDR1 and CDR2 from the germline V gene are LGHNA and YSLEER. V was pared by 0 bases and J by 10 bases, with 9 bases between. The CDR3 runs 12 residues.